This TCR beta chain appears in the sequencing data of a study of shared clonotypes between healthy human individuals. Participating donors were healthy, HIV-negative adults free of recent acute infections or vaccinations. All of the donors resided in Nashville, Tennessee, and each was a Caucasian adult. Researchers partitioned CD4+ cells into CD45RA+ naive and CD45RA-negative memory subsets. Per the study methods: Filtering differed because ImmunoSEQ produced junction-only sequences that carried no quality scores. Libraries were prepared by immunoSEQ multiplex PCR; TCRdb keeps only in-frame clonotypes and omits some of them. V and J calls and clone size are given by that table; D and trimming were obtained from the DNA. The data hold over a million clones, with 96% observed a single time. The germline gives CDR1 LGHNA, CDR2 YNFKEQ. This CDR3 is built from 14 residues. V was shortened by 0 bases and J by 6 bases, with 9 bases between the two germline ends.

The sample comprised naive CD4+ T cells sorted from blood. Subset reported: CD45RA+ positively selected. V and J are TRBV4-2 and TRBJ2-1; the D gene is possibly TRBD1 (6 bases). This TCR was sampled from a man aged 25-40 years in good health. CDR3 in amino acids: CASSQDTRGNEQFF. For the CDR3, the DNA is TGTGCCAGCAGCCAAGATACCAGGGGCAATGAGCAGTTCTTC.